These 7 T cell receptor beta chains share one sample of origin, sequenced in a study of cytomegalovirus exposure and HLA in healthy donors. The PCR ran on 60 Vbeta and 13 Jbeta primers. Produced via immunoSEQ multiplex PCR; TCRdb's table is partial and in-frame only. The sample carries 82,000 or so clones, roughly four fifths recorded once. The source material was PBMCs. These receptors all come from a woman between 50 and 59 years old in good health and CMV-seropositive.

This sequence joins TRBV6-4 and TRBJ2-1, with a weak D call TRBD2 (6 bases). This CDR3 has 15 residues. The V gene lost 4 bases and the J gene lost 0 bases, with 10 bases spanning the gap. Germline loops: CDR1 MRHNA, CDR2 SNTAGT. The CDR3 DNA reads as TGTGCCAGCAGTGCTGGGGGGAGCTCCTACAATGAGCAGTTCTTC. The encoded protein is CASSAGGSSYNEQFF.

The rearrangement links TRBV2 to TRBJ2-5, with TRBD2 as a possible D gene (5 bases). The CDR3 has 14 amino acids. Between the trimmed V and J ends, which lost 4 bases and 5 bases, there was a span of 14 bases. The germline V gene encodes CDR1 SNHLY and CDR2 FYNNEI. As DNA, the CDR3 is TGTGCCAGCAGTGTCCGGGGTGCCGAGGAGACCCAGTACTTC. Protein sequence: CASSVRGAEETQYF.

The gene calls are TRBV7-9 and TRBJ2-4; a weak D match, TRBD2 (6 bases). Germline assignment: CDR1 SEHNR and CDR2 FQNEAQ (reference sequence). V was cut by 1 base and J by 9 bases, with 13 bases left in between. This CDR3 spans 14 amino acids. The CDR3: CASSLVGGMGIQYF. The CDR3 region has the DNA TGTGCCAGCAGCTTAGTTGGAGGGATGGGCATTCAGTACTTC.

V is TRBV27 and J is TRBJ2-7, with D possibly being TRBD1 (7 bases). Germline CDR1 is MNHEY and CDR2 is SMNVEV (reference sequence). Trimming pared 3 bases from V and 3 bases from J, leaving 21 bases between. CDR3 length: 17 amino acids. CDR3: CASSFTRGRTGFYEQYF. In DNA form, the CDR3 reads TGTGCCAGCAGTTTCACCCGGGGGAGGACAGGATTCTACGAGCAGTACTTC.

The CDR3 bases are TGCAGCGTTGGACAGGCGGCTAGGCAGCCCCAGCATTTT. Its protein is CSVGQAARQPQHF. The chain carries TRBV29-1 and TRBJ1-5; D is perhaps TRBD1 (6 bases). This CDR3 has 13 residues. Between the trimmed V and J ends, which lost 4 bases and 7 bases, there was a span of 14 bases. The germline CDR1 and CDR2 sequences are SQVTM and ANQGSEA.

The CDR3 reads CASSLDGDTQYF. CDR3 bases: TGTGCCAGCAGCTTAGACGGAGATACGCAGTATTTT. V and J are TRBV7-9 and TRBJ2-3; D unclear. The CDR3 has 12 amino acids. V was pared by 1 base and J by 5 bases, with 4 bases between. Germline V gene lookup returns CDR1 SEHNR and CDR2 FQNEAQ (reference sequence).

This clone was recorded a few times. The V gene is TRBV2, the J gene TRBJ1-2, with TRBD1 matching over 7 bases. This CDR3 has 13 amino acids. The V gene's germline CDR1 is SNHLY and CDR2 FYNNEI. V lost 6 bases, J lost 6 bases, and 7 bases stayed unmatched. In DNA form, the CDR3 reads TGTGCCAGCAGGACAGGGATAGCCGATGGCTACACCTTC. Translation gives CASRTGIADGYTF.